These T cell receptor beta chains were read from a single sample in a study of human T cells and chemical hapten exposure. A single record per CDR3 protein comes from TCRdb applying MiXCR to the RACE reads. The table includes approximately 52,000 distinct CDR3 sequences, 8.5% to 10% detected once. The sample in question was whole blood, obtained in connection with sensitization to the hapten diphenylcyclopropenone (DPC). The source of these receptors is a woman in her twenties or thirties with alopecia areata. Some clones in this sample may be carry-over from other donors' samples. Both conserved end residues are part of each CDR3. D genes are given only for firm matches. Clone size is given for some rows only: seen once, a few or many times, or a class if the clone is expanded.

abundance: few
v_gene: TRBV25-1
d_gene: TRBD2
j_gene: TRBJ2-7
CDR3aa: CASSPSGGGTYEQYF
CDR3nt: TGTGCCAGCAGTCCTAGCGGGGGGGGAACCTACGAGCAGTACTTC

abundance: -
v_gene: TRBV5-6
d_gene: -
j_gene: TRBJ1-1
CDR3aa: CASSLWIDRRNTEAFF
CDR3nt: TGTGCCAGCAGCTTGTGGATCGACAGGAGAAACACTGAAGCTTTCTTT

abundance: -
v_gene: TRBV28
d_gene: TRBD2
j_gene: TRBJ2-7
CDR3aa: CASSMTSGGVLRNEQYF
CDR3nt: TGTGCCAGCAGCATGACTAGCGGGGGTGTCCTGAGGAACGAGCAGTACTTC

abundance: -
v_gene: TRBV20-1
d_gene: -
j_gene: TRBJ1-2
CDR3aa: CSARRTGARGDGYTF
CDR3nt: TGCAGTGCTAGAAGGACCGGGGCCCGAGGTGATGGCTACACCTTC

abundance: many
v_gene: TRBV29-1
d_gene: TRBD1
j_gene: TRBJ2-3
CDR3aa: CSVVDRGHTDTQYF
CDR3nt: TGCAGCGTTGTTGACAGGGGGCATACAGATACGCAGTATTTT

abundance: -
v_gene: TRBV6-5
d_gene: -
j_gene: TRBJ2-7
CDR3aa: CASSMTGISYEQYF
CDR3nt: TGTGCCAGCAGCATGACAGGAATCTCCTACGAGCAGTACTTC

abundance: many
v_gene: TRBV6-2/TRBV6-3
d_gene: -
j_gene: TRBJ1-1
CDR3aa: CASSVRLNTEAFF
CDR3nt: TGTGCCAGCTCGGTCAGACTTAACACTGAAGCTTTCTTT

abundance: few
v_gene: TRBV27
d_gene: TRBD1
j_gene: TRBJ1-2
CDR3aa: CASSLDRQNGYNF
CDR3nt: TGTGCCAGCAGTTTGGACAGGCAGAATGGCTACAACTTC

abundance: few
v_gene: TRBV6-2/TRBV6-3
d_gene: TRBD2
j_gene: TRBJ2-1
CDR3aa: CASSFLAGGGNEQFF
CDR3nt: TGTGCCAGCAGTTTCCTAGCGGGGGGGGGGAATGAGCAGTTCTTC

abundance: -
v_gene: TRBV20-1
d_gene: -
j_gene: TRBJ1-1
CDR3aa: CSARDRRPAFF
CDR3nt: TGCAGTGCTAGAGATAGGAGACCAGCTTTCTTT

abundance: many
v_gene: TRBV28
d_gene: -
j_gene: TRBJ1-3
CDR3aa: CASSLGGDSGNTIYF
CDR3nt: TGTGCCAGCAGTTTGGGGGGGGACTCTGGAAACACCATATATTTT

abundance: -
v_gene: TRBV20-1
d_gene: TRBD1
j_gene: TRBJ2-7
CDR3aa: CSSQGAVYEQYF
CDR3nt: TGCAGTTCACAGGGGGCGGTCTACGAGCAGTACTTC

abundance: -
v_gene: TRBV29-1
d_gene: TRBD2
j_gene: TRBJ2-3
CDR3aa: CSVGGGDGTDTQYF
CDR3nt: TGCAGCGTTGGCGGGGGTGATGGCACAGATACGCAGTATTTT

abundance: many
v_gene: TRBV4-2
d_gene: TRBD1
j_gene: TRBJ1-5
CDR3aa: CASSQGRDRNQPQHF
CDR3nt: TGTGCCAGCAGCCAAGGCCGGGACAGAAATCAGCCCCAGCATTTT

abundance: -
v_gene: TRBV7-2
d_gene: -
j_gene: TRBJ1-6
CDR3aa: CASSPPAESPLHF
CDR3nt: TGTGCCAGCAGCCCCCCCGCGGAATCACCCCTCCACTTT

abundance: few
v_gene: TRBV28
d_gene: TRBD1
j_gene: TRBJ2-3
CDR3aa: CASPPLGTVDTQYF
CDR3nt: TGTGCCAGCCCCCCTTTAGGGACAGTGGATACGCAGTATTTT

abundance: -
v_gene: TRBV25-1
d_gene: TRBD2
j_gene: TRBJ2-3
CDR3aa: CASSEGILAGGDTDTQYF
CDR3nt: TGTGCCAGCAGTGAAGGAATACTAGCGGGGGGGGACACAGATACGCAGTATTTT

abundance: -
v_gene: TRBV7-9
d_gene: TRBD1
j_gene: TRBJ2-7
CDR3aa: CASSLSGTVYEQYF
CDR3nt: TGTGCCAGCAGCTTATCCGGGACAGTTTACGAGCAGTACTTC

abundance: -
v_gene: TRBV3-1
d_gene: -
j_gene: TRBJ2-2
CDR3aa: CASSPSSHMGRTGELFF
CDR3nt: TGTGCCAGCAGCCCCTCATCGCACATGGGAAGGACCGGGGAGCTGTTTTTT

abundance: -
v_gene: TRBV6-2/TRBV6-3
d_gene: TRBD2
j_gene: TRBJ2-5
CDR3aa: CASRSAGVGTQYF
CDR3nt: TGTGCCAGCAGATCCGCGGGAGTCGGGACCCAGTACTTC

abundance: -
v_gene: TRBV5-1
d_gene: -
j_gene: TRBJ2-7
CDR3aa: CASSAGTPQSHEQYF
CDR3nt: TGCGCCAGCAGCGCAGGGACACCCCAGAGCCACGAGCAGTACTTC

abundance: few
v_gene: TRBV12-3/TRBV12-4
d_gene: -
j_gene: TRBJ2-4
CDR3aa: CASSFYPRQTAKNIQYF
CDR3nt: TGTGCCAGCAGTTTCTACCCACGACAGACAGCCAAAAACATTCAGTACTTC

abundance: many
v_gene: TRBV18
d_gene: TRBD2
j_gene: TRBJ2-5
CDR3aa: CASSPGGSRQETQYF
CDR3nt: TGTGCCAGCTCACCGGGGGGGTCCCGGCAAGAGACCCAGTACTTC

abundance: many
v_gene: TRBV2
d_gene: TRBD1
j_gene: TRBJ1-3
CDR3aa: CASSGQGSGNTIYF
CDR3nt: TGTGCCAGCAGTGGACAGGGATCCGGAAACACCATATATTTT

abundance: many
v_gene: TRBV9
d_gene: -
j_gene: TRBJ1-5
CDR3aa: CASSRTLDQPQHF
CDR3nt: TGTGCCAGCAGCCGGACATTGGATCAGCCCCAGCATTTT

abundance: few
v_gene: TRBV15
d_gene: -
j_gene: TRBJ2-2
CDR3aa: CATSRDRAYTGELFF
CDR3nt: TGTGCCACCAGCAGAGACAGGGCCTACACCGGGGAGCTGTTTTTT

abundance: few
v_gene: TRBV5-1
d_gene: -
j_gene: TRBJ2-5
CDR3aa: CASSSGTYYQETQYF
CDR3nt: TGCGCCAGCAGCTCGGGGACTTATTACCAAGAGACCCAGTACTTC

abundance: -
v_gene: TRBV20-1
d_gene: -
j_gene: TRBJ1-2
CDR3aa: CSAQGYTDRVNYGYNF
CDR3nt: TGCAGTGCCCAAGGTTACACCGACCGTGTTAACTATGGCTACAACTTC

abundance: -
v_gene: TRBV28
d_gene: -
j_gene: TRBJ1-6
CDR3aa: CASNGGHSPLHF
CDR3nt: TGTGCCAGCAATGGAGGGCATTCACCCCTCCACTTT